Shown below are 4 T cell receptor beta chains from a single sample sequenced in a study of OX40 agonist ivuxolimab in advanced cancers. This table comes from immunoSEQ multiplex PCR, and its TCRdb copy is limited to in-frame clones, with some not included. This sample has around 140,000 clones, with over 75% found just once. The source was CD4+ or CD8+ T cells sorted from blood, collected in a trial of the OX40 agonist ivuxolimab. The source of these receptors is an adult with an advanced solid tumor such as melanoma, head and neck, liver or kidney cancer.

The chain employs TRBV5-6 and TRBJ1-1; D perhaps matches TRBD1 (5 bases). Per the germline V gene, CDR1 is SGHDT and CDR2 is YYEEEE. The CDR3 covers 14 residues. Trimming pared 2 bases from V and 3 bases from J, leaving 11 bases between. This CDR3 is CASSFTPGDTEAFF. CDR3 coding DNA: TGTGCCAGCAGCTTTACCCCGGGGGACACTGAAGCTTTCTTT.

This clone was seen a single time. The chain recombines TRBV28 with TRBJ1-4; 7 bases align to TRBD1. After removal of 6 bases from V and 5 bases from J, the junction contained 6 bases not matched to a gene. CDR1 is MDHEN, CDR2 SYDVKM, per germline. The CDR3 sequence is 14 residues long. CDR3 sequence (DNA): TGTGCCAGCAGCAAGACGACAGGGAATGAAAAACTGTTTTTT. Encoded protein: CASSKTTGNEKLFF.

The chain has TRBV6-1 and TRBJ2-3, with D perhaps TRBD2 (5 bases). Per the germline V gene, CDR1 is MNHNS and CDR2 is SASEGT. The CDR3 runs to 15 residues. The V and J ends lost 2 bases and 2 bases respectively, with 11 bases between them. Written as DNA, the CDR3 is TGTGCCAGCAGTGAAACTAGGCTCTTCACAGATACGCAGTATTTT. Protein sequence: CASSETRLFTDTQYF.

This chain connects TRBV5-1 to TRBJ2-1; weak D call: TRBD2 (6 bases). From germline, CDR1 is SGHRS and CDR2 YFSETQ. V was pared by 4 bases and J by 5 bases, with 19 bases between. The length of the CDR3 is 16 residues. The CDR3 reads CASSLFTREIDNEQFF. The CDR3, as DNA: TGCGCCAGCAGCCTATTCACTCGGGAGATTGACAATGAGCAGTTCTTC.